A single sample gave rise to the 25 T cell receptor beta chains below, sequenced in a study of T cell responses to AZD1222 COVID-19 vaccine. TCRdb keeps only in-frame clones here, not all; method: immunoSEQ multiplex PCR. The sample shows more than 150,000 clones, approximately 90% of them seen only once. The starting material was peripheral blood, obtained on day 0 of AZD1222 vaccination. These receptors came from an adult in good health.

In this sample, this clone turned up many times. The CDR3 bases are TGTGCCAGCAGTGGGGACAATCCCTACGAGCAGTACTTC. This codes for CASSGDNPYEQYF. The chain has TRBV28 and TRBJ2-7; a weak D match, TRBD1 (6 bases). Germline-derived CDR1 and CDR2 are MDHEN and SYDVKM. The CDR3 runs to 13 residues. The V and J ends lost 5 bases and 2 bases respectively, with 10 bases between them.

The chain has TRBV5-1 and TRBJ2-5; possibly TRBD1 for D (6 bases). Trimming removed 0 bases at V and 7 bases at J, with 19 bases between. Germline lookup yields CDR1 SGHRS and CDR2 YFSETQ. The CDR3 length is 16 residues. CDR3 residues: CASSLAGAGAGVTQYF. In DNA form, the CDR3 reads TGCGCCAGCAGCTTGGCCGGTGCAGGGGCTGGGGTGACCCAGTACTTC.

This chain links TRBV9 with TRBJ1-5; 8 bases align to TRBD1. This CDR3 spans 16 amino acids. The germline V gene has CDR1 SGDLS and CDR2 YYNGEE. The junction had 2 bases not matched to a gene; V was cut back by 0 bases and J by 0 bases. The CDR3 spells CASSVDRGNSNQPQHF. For the CDR3, the DNA is TGTGCCAGCAGCGTAGACAGGGGGAATAGCAATCAGCCCCAGCATTTT.

V and J are TRBV6-6 and TRBJ2-7, with TRBD1 matching over 10 bases. The V gene's germline CDR1 is MNHNY and CDR2 SVGAGI (reference sequence). The CDR3 totals 15 residues. The ends lost 5 bases at V and 1 base at J; junction bases unmatched: 5. The CDR3 region is CASSKWDRGSYEQYF. The DNA for the CDR3 is TGTGCCAGCAGTAAATGGGACAGGGGATCCTACGAGCAGTACTTC.

The chain couples TRBV5-4 to TRBJ2-7; 7 positions match TRBD2. V lost 1 base, J lost 5 bases, and 9 bases stayed unmatched. CDR1 is SGHNT, CDR2 YYREEE, per germline (reference sequence). The CDR3 extends over 15 amino acids. CDR3 nucleotide sequence: TGTGCCAGCAGCTTGTATCCCGGGAGGAACGACGAGCAGTACTTC. Translated: CASSLYPGRNDEQYF.

This sequence joins TRBV5-4 and TRBJ2-7; D possibly corresponds to TRBD2 (5 bases). The CDR3 length is 12 residues. The germline V and J ends were trimmed by 4 bases and 5 bases, with 10 bases remaining between them. CDR1 is SGHNT and CDR2 is YYREEE in the germline V gene (reference sequence). CDR3 in amino acids: CASSQTGNEQYF. CDR3 bases: TGTGCCAGCAGCCAGACCGGGAACGAGCAGTACTTC.

The rearrangement links TRBV7-9 to TRBJ1-1; D uncertain. Trimming took off 1 base at V and 2 bases at J, with 11 bases between the two ends. Germline CDR1 reads SEHNR; CDR2 reads FQNEAQ (reference sequence). The CDR3 covers 15 residues. The CDR3, as DNA: TGTGCCAGCAGCTTAGTTTCCGCAGCTAACACTGAAGCTTTCTTT. It yields the protein CASSLVSAANTEAFF.

The genes are TRBV24-1 and TRBJ2-2; 7 bases align to TRBD2. This CDR3 spans 13 amino acids. V was clipped by 10 bases and J by 2 bases; unmatched bases: 3. Germline CDR1 KGHDR, CDR2 SFDVKD. The CDR3 loop is CATTGLNTGELFF. The DNA of the CDR3 is TGTGCCACGACGGGACTAAACACCGGGGAGCTGTTTTTT.

The chain employs TRBV5-1 and TRBJ2-3, with 10 bases matching TRBD2. The V gene end was trimmed by 5 bases and the J gene end by 4 bases; junction bases not matched to a gene: 4. The CDR3 contains 14 residues. From germline, CDR1 is SGHRS and CDR2 YFSETQ. The CDR3 nucleotides read TGCGCCAGCAGGCTGCTAGCGGGGGCAGATACGCAGTATTTT. Residues: CASRLLAGADTQYF.

The J gene is TRBJ2-7, the V gene TRBV3-1 (or the pseudogene TRBV3-2); 11 bases are shared with TRBD2. Trimming took 4 bases from V and 4 from J; bases not matched to a gene: 15. CDR3 size: 18 residues. The germline V gene has CDR1 LGHDT and CDR2 YNNKEL (reference sequence). DNA of the CDR3: TGTGCCAGCAGCCGATTAACCCCGGGACTAGCGGTTCGGTACGAGCAGTACTTC. Translated: CASSRLTPGLAVRYEQYF.

This clone was recorded once. This chain connects TRBV7-2 to TRBJ2-2, with 7 nucleotides matching TRBD1. The ends lost 7 bases at V and 2 bases at J; junction bases unmatched: 13. From germline, CDR1 is SGHTA and CDR2 FQGNSA. The CDR3 length is 17 residues. Here the CDR3 reads CASTRDRERINTGELFF. CDR3 DNA: TGTGCCAGCACTCGAGACAGGGAAAGGATCAACACCGGGGAGCTGTTTTTT.

The J gene is TRBJ1-5, the V gene TRBV25-1, with 11 bases that match TRBD1. J was trimmed by 6 bases and V by 5 bases; bases with no gene match: 6. Germline CDR1 is MGHDK and CDR2 is SYGVNS. The CDR3 runs to 15 residues. CDR3: CASSTGQGVGQPQHF. The CDR3 region has the DNA TGTGCCAGCAGTACGGGACAGGGGGTAGGTCAGCCCCAGCATTTT.

This rearrangement joins TRBV5-1 to TRBJ1-2, with TRBD1 matching 8 bases. CDR3 size: 16 residues. V lost 4 bases and J lost 1; bases outside the gene matches: 9. Germline V gene data show CDR1 as SGHRS and CDR2 as YFSETQ. CDR3 in DNA: TGCGCCAGCAGCCTCGGGGGGACAGGCGATAACTATGGCTACACCTTC. Encoded protein: CASSLGGTGDNYGYTF.

J is TRBJ2-7 and V is TRBV9; perhaps TRBD2 as D (6 bases). Germline CDR1 is SGDLS and CDR2 is YYNGEE. The germline V and J ends were trimmed by 0 bases and 9 bases, with 10 bases remaining between them. The CDR3 extends over 12 amino acids. CDR3 coding DNA: TGTGCCAGCAGCGTAGATTCGGAGGGGCAGTACTTC. It codes for CASSVDSEGQYF.

J is TRBJ2-1 and V is TRBV6-2 or TRBV6-3; 7 bases fit TRBD2. The V segment lost 4 bases and the J segment 2 bases; nucleotides outside the gene matches: 5. The CDR3 runs to 15 residues. Germline CDR1 reads MNHEY; CDR2 reads SVGEGT. CDR3 sequence (DNA): TGTGCCAGCAGTTTACAAGCGGGGACCTACAATGAGCAGTTCTTC. Translating gives CASSLQAGTYNEQFF.

This clone came up once. J is TRBJ2-3 and V is TRBV9; D perhaps matches TRBD1 (6 bases). Germline-derived CDR1 and CDR2 are SGDLS and YYNGEE. V was pared by 3 bases and J by 3 bases, with 14 bases between. The CDR3 is made up of 15 amino acids. In DNA form, the CDR3 reads TGTGCCAGCAGCGCCTCAGGGGATGCGACAGATACGCAGTATTTT. Translating gives CASSASGDATDTQYF.

The chain is built from TRBV27 and TRBJ2-1; D possibly uses TRBD1 or TRBD2 (5 bases each). V lost 3 bases, J lost 5 bases, and 11 bases lay in between. The germline V gene has CDR1 MNHEY and CDR2 SMNVEV (reference sequence). The CDR3 is 14 residues long. CDR3 sequence (DNA): TGTGCCAGCAGTTTCTCGAGAGGGGACAATGAGCAGTTCTTC. Residues: CASSFSRGDNEQFF.

CDR3 residues: CASSPLGWLSGELFF. The CDR3 DNA reads as TGTGCCAGCTCACCACTAGGTTGGTTATCCGGGGAGCTGTTTTTT. V usage is TRBV18 and J usage is TRBJ2-2; D gene uncertain. Per germline, CDR1 KGHSH and CDR2 LQKENI. This CDR3 contains 15 residues. Trimming shortened V by 1 base and J by 6 bases, and 12 bases separated the two germline ends.

The V and J genes are TRBV28 and TRBJ1-6; D is undetermined. The CDR3 spans 14 residues. V lost 5 bases to trimming and J lost 4 bases, with 9 bases between them. CDR1 and CDR2 (germline): MDHEN, SYDVKM. The CDR3 region is CASSPEGYNSPLHF. The CDR3 nucleotides are TGTGCCAGCAGTCCCGAGGGTTATAATTCACCCCTCCACTTT.

Points on this clone: Other DNA variants within this sample encode the same CDR3. J is TRBJ1-6 and V is TRBV6-5; 7 positions agree with TRBD1. V lost 6 bases, J lost 7 bases, and 6 bases stayed unmatched. This CDR3 is 14 amino acids long. The germline CDR1 and CDR2 sequences are MNHEY and SVGAGI. CDR3: CASSNDRENSPLHF. DNA of the CDR3: TGTGCCAGCAGCAATGACAGGGAGAATTCACCCCTCCACTTT.

V is TRBV12-3 or TRBV12-4 and J is TRBJ2-3; D is uncertain. Trimming removed 7 bases from V and 2 bases from J, with 7 bases in between. The CDR3 totals 12 residues. The chain's CDR3 is CASTQNTDTQYF. The DNA of the CDR3 is TGTGCCAGCACCCAAAACACAGATACGCAGTATTTT.

This chain connects TRBV27 to TRBJ2-7; a weak D match, TRBD2 (5 bases). CDR1 and CDR2 from the germline V gene are MNHEY and SMNVEV (reference sequence). This CDR3 is built from 15 residues. Between the trimmed V and J ends, which lost 4 bases and 1 base, there was a span of 14 bases. The CDR3 loop reads CASSSLGIESYEQYF. The CDR3 nucleotides read TGTGCCAGCAGTTCCCTCGGGATTGAATCCTACGAGCAGTACTTC.

This clone was seen only a few times. The chain uses TRBV6-5 and TRBJ1-2, with 8 bases that match TRBD1. The CDR3 is 14 residues long. Germline CDR1 MNHEY, CDR2 SVGAGI. The ends lost 5 bases at V and 4 bases at J; junction bases unmatched: 6. The CDR3 DNA is TGTGCCAGCAGTCTGACAGGGGTAGGCTATGGCTACACCTTC. Translation gives CASSLTGVGYGYTF.

DNA of the CDR3: TGCAGCGTTGAAGGAACCCCCAATGAAAAACTGTTTTTT. Residues: CSVEGTPNEKLFF. The chain employs TRBV29-1 and TRBJ1-4; D unclear. V was clipped by 1 base and J by 5 bases, with 8 bases between them. The CDR3 spans 13 residues. Germline CDR1 reads SQVTM; CDR2 reads ANQGSEA.

The chain combines TRBV11-3 with TRBJ2-1, with D perhaps matching TRBD2 (6 bases). CDR3 length: 15 amino acids. CDR1 is SGHNT and CDR2 is YENEEA in the germline V gene. Trimming removed 0 bases from V and 6 bases from J, with 12 bases in between. The CDR3, as DNA: TGTGCCAGCAGCTTAGAATCCGCGGGATTCAATGAGCAGTTCTTC. Encoded protein: CASSLESAGFNEQFF.